The T cell receptor (beta chain) described here comes from a study of vaccination effects on CD4 cells after COVID-19. A note on this clone: Its antigen remains unknown.

TCRdb's copy holds only in-frame clones and misses some; the assay was immunoSEQ multiplex PCR. Of around 53,000 clones listed, under 80% are singletons. This CDR3 is 16 amino acids long. J gave up 3 bases and V 4 bases, and 7 bases lay outside the gene matches. CDR1 and CDR2 from the germline V gene are SGHAT and FQNNGV. Within the ViraFEST assay, antigen-specific CD4+ T cells underwent expansion with viral peptide pools prior to sequencing. After less than twelve days in culture, the CD4+ T cells were isolated. The infection with SARS-CoV-2 (confirmed by PCR) occurred in this person between March and December 2020.

The sample in question was CD4+ T cells from PBMCs cultured with HIV peptides, obtained before COVID-19 vaccination. Subset denoted: HIV-1 Nef peptide pool negative control/reference culture. This sequence was found in a human donor who had a prior SARS-CoV-2 infection. This chain joins TRBV11-2 and TRBJ2-1; 9 positions match TRBD2. The CDR3 protein is CASSSLAGSGYNEQFF. The CDR3 bases are TGTGCCAGCAGCTCCCTAGCGGGATCTGGCTACAATGAGCAGTTCTTC.